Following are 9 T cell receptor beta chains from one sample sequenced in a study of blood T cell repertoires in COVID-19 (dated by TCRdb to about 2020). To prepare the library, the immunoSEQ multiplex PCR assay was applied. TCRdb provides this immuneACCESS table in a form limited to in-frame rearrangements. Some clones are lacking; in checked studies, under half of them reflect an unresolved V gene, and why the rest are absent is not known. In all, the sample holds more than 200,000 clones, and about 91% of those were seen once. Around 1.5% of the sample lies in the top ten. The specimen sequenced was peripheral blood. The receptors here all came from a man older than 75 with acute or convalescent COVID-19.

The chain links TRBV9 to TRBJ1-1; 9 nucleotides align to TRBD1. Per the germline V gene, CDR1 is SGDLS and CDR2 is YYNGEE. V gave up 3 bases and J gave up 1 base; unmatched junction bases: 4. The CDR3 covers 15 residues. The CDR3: CASSAQGAPNTEAFF. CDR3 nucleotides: TGTGCCAGCAGCGCACAGGGGGCTCCGAACACTGAAGCTTTCTTT.

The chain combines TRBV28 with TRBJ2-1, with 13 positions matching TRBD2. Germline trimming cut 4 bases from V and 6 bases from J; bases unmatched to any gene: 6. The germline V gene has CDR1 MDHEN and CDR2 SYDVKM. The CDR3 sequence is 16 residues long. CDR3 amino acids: CASSSPGLAGTNEQFF. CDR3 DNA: TGTGCCAGCAGTTCACCGGGACTAGCGGGAACCAATGAGCAGTTCTTC.

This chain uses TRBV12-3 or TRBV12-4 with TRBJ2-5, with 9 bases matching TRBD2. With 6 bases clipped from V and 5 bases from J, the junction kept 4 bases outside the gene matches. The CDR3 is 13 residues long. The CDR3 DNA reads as TGTGCCAGCAGCCTAGCGGGACTCGAGACCCAGTACTTC. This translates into CASSLAGLETQYF.

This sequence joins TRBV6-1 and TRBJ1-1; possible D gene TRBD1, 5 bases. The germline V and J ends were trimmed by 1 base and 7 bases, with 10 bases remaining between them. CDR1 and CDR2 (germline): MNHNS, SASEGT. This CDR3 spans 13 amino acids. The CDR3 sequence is CASSEVGQIEAFF. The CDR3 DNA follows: TGTGCCAGCAGTGAAGTGGGGCAGATTGAAGCTTTCTTT.

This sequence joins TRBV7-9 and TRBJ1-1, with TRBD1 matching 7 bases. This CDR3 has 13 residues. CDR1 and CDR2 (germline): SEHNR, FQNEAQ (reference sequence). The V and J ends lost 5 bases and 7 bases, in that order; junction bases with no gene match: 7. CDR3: CASSPTGQFEAFF. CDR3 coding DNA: TGTGCCAGCAGCCCGACAGGGCAGTTTGAAGCTTTCTTT.

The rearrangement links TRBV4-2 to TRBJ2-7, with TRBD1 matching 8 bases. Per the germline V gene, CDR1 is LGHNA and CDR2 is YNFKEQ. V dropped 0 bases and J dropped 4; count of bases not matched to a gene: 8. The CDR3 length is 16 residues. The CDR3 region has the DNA TGTGCCAGCAGCCAAGATTATAACAGGGGGAGGTACGAGCAGTACTTC. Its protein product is CASSQDYNRGRYEQYF.

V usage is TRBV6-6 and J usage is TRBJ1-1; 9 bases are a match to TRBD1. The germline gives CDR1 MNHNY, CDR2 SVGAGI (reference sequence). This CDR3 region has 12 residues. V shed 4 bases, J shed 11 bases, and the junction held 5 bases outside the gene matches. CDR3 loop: CASSSTGGGAFF. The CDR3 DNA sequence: TGTGCCAGCAGTTCGACAGGGGGTGGGGCTTTCTTT.

CDR3: CASSPGTSGPADTQYF. The CDR3 bases are TGTGCCAGCTCACCAGGGACTAGCGGGCCCGCGGATACGCAGTATTTT. The chain has TRBV18 and TRBJ2-3; 12 bases align to TRBD2. CDR3 length equals 16 residues. Trimming took 2 bases from V and 6 from J; bases not matched to a gene: 6. Germline lookup yields CDR1 KGHSH and CDR2 LQKENI.

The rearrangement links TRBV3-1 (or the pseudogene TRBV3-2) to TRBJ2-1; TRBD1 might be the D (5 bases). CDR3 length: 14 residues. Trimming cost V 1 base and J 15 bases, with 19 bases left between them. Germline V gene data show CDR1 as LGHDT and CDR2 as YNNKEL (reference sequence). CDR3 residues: CASSQGGLHARRFF. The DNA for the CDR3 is TGTGCCAGCAGCCAAGGGGGCCTCCATGCAAGGAGGTTCTTC.